Below, one TCR beta chain is given with its context. Its antigen remains unidentified. These data are taken from a study of shared clonotypes between healthy human individuals. J lost 8 bases, V lost 4 bases, and 7 bases had no gene match. The length of the CDR3 is 13 residues. Germline V gives CDR1 GTSNPN, CDR2 SVGIG (reference sequence). Study outcomes and limitations: Generally, naive subsets (rather than memory subsets) showed larger estimated richness. Generation probabilities were higher for clonotypes shared across all four sorted-subset donors than for unshared ones.

Only in-frame clones appear in the TCRdb table, and some are missing; sequencing was by immunoSEQ multiplex PCR. The table has 2 million to 2.5 million clones, approximately 96% seen once. This TCR was sampled from a man aged 18 to 29 in good health. V usage is TRBV30 and J usage is TRBJ1-2; 10 bases line up with TRBD1. The sample consisted of naive CD4+ T cells sorted from blood. Subset defined: CD45RA+ positively selected. CDR3 loop: CAWIRRDRGGYTF. The CDR3 DNA follows: TGTGCCTGGATAAGAAGGGACAGGGGCGGCTACACCTTC.